Below, 31 T cell receptor beta chains from the same sample are listed, as sequenced in a study of cytomegalovirus exposure and HLA in healthy donors. With 60 Vbeta and 13 Jbeta primers, the PCR was carried out. Repertoires were generated with immunoSEQ multiplex PCR, while TCRdb's copy carries only in-frame clones and drops some. The sample has about 90,000 clones, approximately 80% seen once. Material: PBMCs. The receptors here all came from a young man in good health and CMV-seronegative.

The gene calls are TRBV7-2 and TRBJ2-2; 11 positions agree with TRBD2. Germline loops: CDR1 SGHTA, CDR2 FQGNSA. With V trimmed by 1 base and J by 5 bases, 3 bases remained unmatched. CDR3 length: 16 amino acids. The CDR3 is CASSLVAGGRTGELFF. The CDR3 bases are TGTGCCAGCAGCTTAGTAGCGGGGGGGCGTACCGGGGAGCTGTTTTTT.

J is TRBJ1-2 and V is TRBV7-9; D remains ambiguous. Germline-derived CDR1 and CDR2 are SEHNR and FQNEAQ (reference sequence). The V end lost 5 bases, the J end lost 7 bases, and 17 bases lay between the germline ends. This CDR3 is built from 14 residues. The CDR3 protein is CASSPIRERSGYTF. The CDR3 DNA reads TGTGCCAGCAGCCCAATTAGGGAGCGGTCTGGCTACACCTTC.

J is TRBJ1-1 and V is TRBV20-1; the D is unclear. CDR3 length equals 11 residues. Looked up from germline, CDR1 is DFQATT and CDR2 is SNEGSKA (reference sequence). The V end was cut by 2 bases, the J end by 5 bases, with 6 bases between. The CDR3: CSARSGTEAFF. The CDR3 bases are TGCAGTGCTAGATCCGGGACTGAAGCTTTCTTT.

The chain has TRBV4-3 and TRBJ1-3, with a weak D call TRBD1 (6 bases). The CDR3 is made up of 16 amino acids. Per germline, CDR1 LGHNA and CDR2 YSLEER. V lost 0 bases and J lost 4, with 13 bases in between. The CDR3: CASSQDNKGVGNTIYF. CDR3 bases: TGCGCCAGCAGCCAAGACAACAAGGGGGTCGGAAACACCATATATTTT.

This clone showed up just a few times. This chain joins TRBV5-6 and TRBJ1-2; D perhaps matches TRBD1 (6 bases). V was pared by 0 bases and J by 4 bases, with 13 bases between. The CDR3 spans 15 residues. CDR1 and CDR2 from the germline V gene are SGHDT and YYEEEE. The CDR3 protein is CASSLVGGTGYGYTF. CDR3 bases: TGTGCCAGCAGCTTGGTAGGGGGAACGGGCTATGGCTACACCTTC.

The chain couples TRBV29-1 to TRBJ1-2; 9 bases line up with TRBD1. The V and J ends lost 3 bases and 2 bases, in that order; junction bases with no gene match: 4. Germline V gene data show CDR1 as SQVTM and CDR2 as ANQGSEA. This CDR3 spans 14 amino acids. The CDR3 sequence is CSVDLTGGNYGYTF. The CDR3 nucleotides are TGCAGCGTTGATCTGACAGGGGGGAACTATGGCTACACCTTC. The full variable domain, rest sourced from reference TRBV29-1 and TRBJ1-2, is SAVISQKPSRDICQRGTSLTIQCQVDSQVTMMFWYRQQPGQSLTLIATANQGSEATYESGFVIDKFPISRPNLTFSTLTVSNMSPEDSSIYLCSVDLTGGNYGYTFGSGTRLTVV.

The J gene is TRBJ1-2, the V gene TRBV5-1; 9 bases are a match to TRBD1. In germline, CDR1 is SGHRS, CDR2 YFSETQ. The CDR3 extends over 14 amino acids. Losses at the gene ends were 3 bases for V and 5 bases for J; bases not matched to a gene: 5. CDR3 coding DNA: TGCGCCAGCAGCTCTGGGACAGGGACTTATGGCTACACCTTC. Residues: CASSSGTGTYGYTF. Based on the CDR3 plus reference TRBV5-1 and TRBJ1-2, the full variable domain is KAGVTQTPRYLIKTRGQQVTLSCSPISGHRSVSWYQQTPGQGLQFLFEYFSETQRNKGNFPGRFSGRQFSNSRSEMNVSTLELGDSALYLCASSSGTGTYGYTFGSGTRLTVV.

The chain joins TRBV10-1 to TRBJ2-7, with D perhaps TRBD2 (7 bases). Germline V lookup: CDR1 WNHNN, CDR2 SYGVQD (reference sequence). The CDR3 has 15 residues. V lost 3 bases, J lost 1 base, and 13 bases lay in between. Here the CDR3 reads CASSDQGGESYEQYF. The CDR3 coding sequence is TGCGCCAGCAGTGATCAAGGGGGGGAGTCCTACGAGCAGTACTTC.

The genes are TRBV11-1 and TRBJ2-2, with 10 bases identical to TRBD1. Trimming took 1 base from V and 4 from J; bases not matched to a gene: 3. This CDR3 region has 16 residues. CDR1 is SGHAT and CDR2 is FQDESV in the germline V gene (reference sequence). CDR3: CASSLERDRGTGELFF. The CDR3 DNA follows: TGTGCCAGCAGCTTAGAGAGGGACAGGGGCACCGGGGAGCTGTTTTTT. The full variable domain, its missing parts supplied by reference TRBV11-1 and TRBJ2-2, is EAEVAQSPRYKITEKSQAVAFWCDPISGHATLYWYRQILGQGPELLVQFQDESVVDDSQLPKDRFSAERLKGVDSTLKIQPAELGDSAMYLCASSLERDRGTGELFFGEGSRLTVL.

The chain links TRBV19 to TRBJ1-1, with D possibly TRBD1 on 5 matching bases. Trimming shortened V by 5 bases and J by 3 bases, and 13 bases separated the two germline ends. Germline CDR1 and CDR2: LNHDA and SQIVND (reference sequence). This CDR3 is built from 14 residues. CDR3 in DNA: TGTGCCAGTAGTCGGCCATTAGGGGACACTGAAGCTTTCTTT. Translation gives CASSRPLGDTEAFF.

This clone was counted at least ten times. This chain uses TRBV6-5 with TRBJ1-1, with D possibly being TRBD1 (6 bases). The CDR3 loop spans 13 amino acids. V was clipped by 0 bases and J by 11 bases, with 13 bases between them. Per the germline V gene, CDR1 is MNHEY and CDR2 is SVGAGI. This CDR3 is CASSYSAQGTAFF. The CDR3, as DNA: TGTGCCAGCAGTTACTCCGCACAGGGCACTGCTTTCTTT.

The gene calls are TRBV6-1 and TRBJ1-5, with D possibly TRBD1 on 5 matching bases. Trimming pared 1 base from V and 5 bases from J, leaving 15 bases between. Germline V lookup: CDR1 MNHNS, CDR2 SASEGT. This CDR3 has 16 amino acids. The CDR3 spells CASSEGWRQPHQPQHF. Written as DNA, the CDR3 is TGTGCCAGCAGTGAAGGGTGGAGACAGCCGCATCAGCCCCAGCATTTT.

This chain joins TRBV9 and TRBJ2-1; 7 bases agree with TRBD1. The length of the CDR3 is 14 residues. V shed 0 bases, J shed 9 bases, and the junction held 6 bases outside the gene matches. Germline V CDR1 and CDR2: SGDLS, YYNGEE. CDR3: CASSVGQGPGEQFF. The CDR3 nucleotides read TGTGCCAGCAGCGTAGGACAGGGCCCCGGTGAGCAGTTCTTC.

Here the CDR3 DNA reads TGTGCCAGCAGCTTATTAGGGACAGGCCAGCCCCAGCATTTT. Encoded protein: CASSLLGTGQPQHF. The rearrangement links TRBV5-4 to TRBJ1-5; 8 bases align to TRBD1. Losses at the gene ends were 2 bases for V and 7 bases for J; bases not matched to a gene: 5. This CDR3 is built from 14 residues. Germline CDR1 SGHNT, CDR2 YYREEE (reference sequence).

The J gene is TRBJ2-3, the V gene TRBV27; 11 positions match TRBD1. From germline, CDR1 is MNHEY and CDR2 SMNVEV (reference sequence). The CDR3 loop spans 17 amino acids. The ends lost 6 bases at V and 2 bases at J; junction bases unmatched: 10. The CDR3 bases are TGTGCCAGCAGCTTCGTCAGGACAGGGGGCTTCACAGATACGCAGTATTTT. Translating it yields CASSFVRTGGFTDTQYF.

J is TRBJ1-3 and V is TRBV7-9; 12 bases match TRBD1. Trimming removed 5 bases from V and 1 base from J; junction bases left unmatched: 3. This CDR3 spans 16 amino acids. Looked up from germline, CDR1 is SEHNR and CDR2 is FQNEAQ (reference sequence). The CDR3 loop reads CASSQGQGASGNTIYF. Here the CDR3 DNA reads TGTGCCAGCAGCCAGGGACAGGGGGCGTCTGGAAACACCATATATTTT.

The chain has TRBV18 and TRBJ1-1, with D tentatively TRBD1 (5 bases). This CDR3 spans 15 amino acids. The germline gives CDR1 KGHSH, CDR2 LQKENI. With 5 bases removed from V and 1 base from J, the gap between germline ends came to 14 bases. This chain's CDR3 is CASSAEGATNTEAFF. Here the CDR3 DNA reads TGTGCCAGCTCAGCCGAAGGGGCCACGAACACTGAAGCTTTCTTT.

This clone was picked up one time. The chain combines TRBV7-3 with TRBJ2-1; perhaps TRBD2 as D (7 bases). Trimming removed 0 bases at V and 9 bases at J, with 12 bases between. This CDR3 is 14 amino acids long. Germline assignment: CDR1 SGHTA and CDR2 FQGTGA. CDR3 protein: CASSLTRGGGEQFF. The CDR3 DNA sequence: TGTGCCAGCAGCTTAACGAGAGGGGGGGGTGAGCAGTTCTTC.

This clone was detected only once. The chain recombines TRBV10-3 with TRBJ2-2; D remains unclear. V was trimmed by 4 bases and J by 0 bases, leaving 9 bases between them. CDR3 size: 15 residues. CDR1 and CDR2 (germline): ENHRY, SYGVKD. DNA for the CDR3: TGTGCCATCAGTGGCCAGGCAACGAACACCGGGGAGCTGTTTTTT. It specifies CAISGQATNTGELFF.

This chain joins TRBV11-2 and TRBJ1-1; D perhaps matches TRBD1 (6 bases). The CDR3 extends over 16 amino acids. In germline, CDR1 is SGHAT, CDR2 FQNNGV. V was pared by 1 base and J by 0 bases, with 12 bases between. This CDR3 is CASSLVHGTLNTEAFF. Here the CDR3 DNA reads TGTGCCAGCAGCTTAGTCCACGGGACATTGAACACTGAAGCTTTCTTT.

The genes are TRBV28 and TRBJ2-4, with 9 nucleotides matching TRBD1. V shed 3 bases and J 15 bases; nucleotides not matched to a gene: 6. The CDR3 has 12 residues. CDR1 is MDHEN and CDR2 is SYDVKM in the germline V gene. CDR3 nucleotides: TGTGCCAGCAGTTTGGGGGACAGGGCTGGGTACTTC. It yields the protein CASSLGDRAGYF.

The chain uses TRBV28 and TRBJ1-6; 12 bases are a match to TRBD1. CDR3 length equals 15 residues. Germline trimming cut 5 bases from V and 10 bases from J; bases unmatched to any gene: 6. The germline V gene has CDR1 MDHEN and CDR2 SYDVKM. This chain's CDR3 is CASSKGTGGGSPLHF. The DNA of the CDR3 is TGTGCCAGCAGTAAGGGGACAGGGGGCGGGTCACCCCTCCACTTT.

The V call is TRBV5-5, the J call TRBJ2-3; 7 bases are shared with TRBD1. Germline CDR1 reads SGHKS; CDR2 reads YYEKEE (reference sequence). J gave up 2 bases and V 2 bases, and 8 bases lay outside the gene matches. The CDR3 covers 16 residues. CDR3 sequence: CASSFSPGQHTDTQYF. The CDR3 nucleotides read TGTGCCAGCAGCTTCTCGCCGGGACAGCACACAGATACGCAGTATTTT.

The gene calls are TRBV28 and TRBJ1-5, with TRBD1 matching 7 bases. CDR1 and CDR2 from the germline V gene are MDHEN and SYDVKM. Trimming cost V 3 bases and J 5 bases; bases outside gene matches: 10. There are 16 residues in the CDR3. CDR3 in amino acids: CASSLAAEGADQPQHF. CDR3 nucleotide sequence: TGTGCCAGCAGTTTGGCCGCGGAGGGGGCTGATCAGCCCCAGCATTTT.

V and J are TRBV2 and TRBJ2-7; D is perhaps TRBD2 (5 bases). The germline CDR1 and CDR2 sequences are SNHLY and FYNNEI. Trimming took 6 bases from V and 4 from J, leaving 10 bases between them. This CDR3 is built from 12 residues. The CDR3 nucleotides read TGTGCCAGCAGGGGAGATTTTTACGAGCAGTACTTC. This encodes CASRGDFYEQYF.

The rearrangement uses TRBV2 and TRBJ1-1; unclear D gene. The CDR3 is 13 amino acids. V was pared by 4 bases and J by 5 bases, with 11 bases between. Germline V gene data show CDR1 as SNHLY and CDR2 as FYNNEI. The CDR3 region has the DNA TGTGCCAGCAGTGTGGAGTCTGAAACTGAAGCTTTCTTT. Amino acids: CASSVESETEAFF.

The V and J genes are TRBV19 and TRBJ2-5; 8 bases fit TRBD2. With V trimmed by 10 bases and J by 5 bases, 9 bases remained unmatched. The CDR3 covers 13 residues. The germline CDR1 and CDR2 sequences are LNHDA and SQIVND (reference sequence). In DNA, the CDR3 is TGTGCCACGTCGGGGGGGTCGTCGGAGACCCAGTACTTC. It encodes CATSGGSSETQYF.

The V and J genes are TRBV6-4 and TRBJ2-1; 9 nucleotides match TRBD2. CDR3 length: 17 residues. V was pared by 0 bases and J by 5 bases, with 8 bases of the junction left unmatched. Per germline, CDR1 MRHNA and CDR2 SNTAGT. The CDR3 loop reads CASSDSSGLAGNNEQFF. CDR3 DNA sequence: TGTGCCAGCAGTGACTCGAGCGGGCTAGCGGGGAACAATGAGCAGTTCTTC.

The rearrangement joins TRBV30 to TRBJ1-5, with 8 nucleotides matching TRBD1. The germline CDR1 and CDR2 sequences are GTSNPN and SVGIG (reference sequence). This CDR3 has 14 residues. The V and J ends lost 2 bases and 6 bases, in that order; junction bases with no gene match: 6. CDR3 sequence reads: CAWSPGQDGQPQHF. DNA for the CDR3: TGTGCCTGGAGTCCGGGACAGGACGGTCAGCCCCAGCATTTT.

The genes are TRBV4-3 and TRBJ1-5, with D hard to call. The length of the CDR3 is 13 residues. V was pared by 0 bases and J by 4 bases, with 4 bases between. Germline V CDR1 and CDR2: LGHNA, YSLEER. The CDR3 is CASSQDQNQPQHF. CDR3 coding DNA: TGCGCCAGCAGCCAAGATCAAAATCAGCCCCAGCATTTT.

The rearrangement uses TRBV27 and TRBJ1-2; D gene unclear. The V and J ends lost 2 bases and 4 bases respectively, with 11 bases between them. The CDR3 sequence is 14 residues long. Germline V lookup: CDR1 MNHEY, CDR2 SMNVEV (reference sequence). The CDR3 region has the DNA TGTGCCAGCAGTTTACATGGACGGGGCTATGGCTACACCTTC. It encodes CASSLHGRGYGYTF.